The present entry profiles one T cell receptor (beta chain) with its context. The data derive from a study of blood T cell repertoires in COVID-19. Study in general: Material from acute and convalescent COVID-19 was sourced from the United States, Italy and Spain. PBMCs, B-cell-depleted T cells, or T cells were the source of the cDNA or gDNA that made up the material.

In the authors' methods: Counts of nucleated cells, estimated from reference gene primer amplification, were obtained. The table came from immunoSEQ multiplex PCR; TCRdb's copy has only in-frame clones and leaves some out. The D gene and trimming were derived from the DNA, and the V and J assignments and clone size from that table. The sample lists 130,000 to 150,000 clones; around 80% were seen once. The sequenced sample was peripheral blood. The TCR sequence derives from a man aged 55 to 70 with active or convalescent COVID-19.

In nucleotides, the CDR3 is TGTGCCAGTAGTTTCGCCAGCGATCAGCCCCAGCATTTT. Protein product: CASSFASDQPQHF. The J gene is TRBJ1-5, the V gene TRBV19; D call uncertain. Germline loops: CDR1 LNHDA, CDR2 SQIVND (reference sequence). There are 13 residues in the CDR3. The germline V and J ends were trimmed by 5 bases and 5 bases, with 10 bases remaining between them. The variable domain in full, with the rest retrieved from reference TRBV19 and TRBJ1-5, is DGGITQSPKYLFRKEGQNVTLSCEQNLNHDAMYWYRQDPGQGLRLIYYSQIVNDFQKGDIAEGYSVSREKKESFPLTVTSAQKNPTAFYLCASSFASDQPQHFGDGTRLSIL.